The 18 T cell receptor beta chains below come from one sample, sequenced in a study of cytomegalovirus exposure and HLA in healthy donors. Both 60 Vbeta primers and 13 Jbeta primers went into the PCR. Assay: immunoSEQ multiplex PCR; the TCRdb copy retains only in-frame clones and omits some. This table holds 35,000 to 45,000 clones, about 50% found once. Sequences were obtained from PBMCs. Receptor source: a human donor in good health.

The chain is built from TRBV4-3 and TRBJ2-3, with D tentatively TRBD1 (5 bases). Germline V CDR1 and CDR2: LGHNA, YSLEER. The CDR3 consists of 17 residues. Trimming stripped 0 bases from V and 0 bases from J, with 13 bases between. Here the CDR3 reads CASSQDFRTMSTDTQYF. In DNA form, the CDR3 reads TGCGCCAGCAGCCAAGATTTCAGGACAATGAGCACAGATACGCAGTATTTT.

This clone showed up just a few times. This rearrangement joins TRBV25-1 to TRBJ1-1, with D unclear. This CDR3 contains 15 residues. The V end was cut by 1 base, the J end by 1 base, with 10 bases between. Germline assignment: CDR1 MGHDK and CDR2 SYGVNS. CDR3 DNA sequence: TGTGCCAGCAGTGAATTTGGGAGGACGAACACTGAAGCTTTCTTT. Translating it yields CASSEFGRTNTEAFF. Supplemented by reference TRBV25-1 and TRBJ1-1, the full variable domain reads EADIYQTPRYLVIGTGKKITLECSQTMGHDKMYWYQQDPGMELHLIHYSYGVNSTEKGDLSSESTVSRIRTEHFPLTLESARPSHTSQYLCASSEFGRTNTEAFFGQGTRLTVV.

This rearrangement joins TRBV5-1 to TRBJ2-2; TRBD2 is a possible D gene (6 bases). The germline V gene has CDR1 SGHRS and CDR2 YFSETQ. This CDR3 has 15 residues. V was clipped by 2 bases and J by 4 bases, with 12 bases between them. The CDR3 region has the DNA TGCGCCAGCAGCTTCGCGGGGCAGTCCACCGGGGAGCTGTTTTTT. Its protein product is CASSFAGQSTGELFF.

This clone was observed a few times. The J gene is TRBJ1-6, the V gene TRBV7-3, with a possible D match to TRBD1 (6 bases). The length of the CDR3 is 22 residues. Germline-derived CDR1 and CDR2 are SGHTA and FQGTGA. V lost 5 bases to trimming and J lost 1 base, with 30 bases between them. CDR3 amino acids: CASSPRWPGTPIQSSYNSPLHF. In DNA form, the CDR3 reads TGTGCCAGCAGCCCCCGGTGGCCCGGGACACCGATCCAATCTTCCTATAATTCACCCCTCCACTTT. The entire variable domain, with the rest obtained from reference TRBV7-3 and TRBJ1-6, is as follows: GAGVSQTPSNKVTEKGKYVELRCDPISGHTALYWYRQSLGQGPEFLIYFQGTGAADDSGLPNDRFFAVRPEGSVSTLKIQRTERGDSAVYLCASSPRWPGTPIQSSYNSPLHFGNGTRLTVT.

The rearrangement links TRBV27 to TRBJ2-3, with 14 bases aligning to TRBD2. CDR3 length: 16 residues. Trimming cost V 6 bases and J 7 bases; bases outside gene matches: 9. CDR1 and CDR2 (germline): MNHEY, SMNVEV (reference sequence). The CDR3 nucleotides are TGTGCCAGCAGAGCACTCGGGACTAGCGGGAGTTATACGCAGTATTTT. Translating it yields CASRALGTSGSYTQYF.

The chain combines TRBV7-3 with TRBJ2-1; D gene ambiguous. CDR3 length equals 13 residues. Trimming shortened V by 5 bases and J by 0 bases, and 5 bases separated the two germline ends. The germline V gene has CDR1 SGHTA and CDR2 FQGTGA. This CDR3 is CASSTSSYNEQFF. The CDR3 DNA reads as TGTGCCAGCAGCACCAGCTCCTACAATGAGCAGTTCTTC.

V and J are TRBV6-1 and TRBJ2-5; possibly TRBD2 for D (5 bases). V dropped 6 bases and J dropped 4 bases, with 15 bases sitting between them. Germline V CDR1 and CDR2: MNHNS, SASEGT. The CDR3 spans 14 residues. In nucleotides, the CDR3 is TGTGCCAGCAGCCAGTCGGGGTATCGAGAGACCCAGTACTTC. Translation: CASSQSGYRETQYF.

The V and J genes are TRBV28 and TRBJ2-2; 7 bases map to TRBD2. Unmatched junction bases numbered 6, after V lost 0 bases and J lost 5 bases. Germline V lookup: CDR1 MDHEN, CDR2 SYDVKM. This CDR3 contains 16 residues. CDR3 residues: CASSLWTGGATGELFF. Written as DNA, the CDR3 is TGTGCCAGCAGTTTATGGACGGGGGGTGCGACCGGGGAGCTGTTTTTT.

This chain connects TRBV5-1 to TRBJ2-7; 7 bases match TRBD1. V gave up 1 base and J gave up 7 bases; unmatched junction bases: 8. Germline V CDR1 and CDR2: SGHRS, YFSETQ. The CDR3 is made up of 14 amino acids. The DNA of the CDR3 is TGCGCCAGCAGCTTGCTCGACAGGGAGCGGGAGCAGTACTTC. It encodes CASSLLDREREQYF.

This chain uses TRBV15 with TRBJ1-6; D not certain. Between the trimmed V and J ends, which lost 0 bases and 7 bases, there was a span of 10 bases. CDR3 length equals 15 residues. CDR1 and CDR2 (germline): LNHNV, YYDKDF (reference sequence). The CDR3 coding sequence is TGTGCCACCAGCAGAGATCGTTGGGCGAATTCACCCCTCCACTTT. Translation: CATSRDRWANSPLHF.

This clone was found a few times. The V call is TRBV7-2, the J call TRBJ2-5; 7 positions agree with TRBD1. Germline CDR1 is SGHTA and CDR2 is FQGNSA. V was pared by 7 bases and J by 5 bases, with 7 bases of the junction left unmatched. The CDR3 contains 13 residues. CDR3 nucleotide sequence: TGTGCCAGCATAGGACAGGATAGGGAGACCCAGTACTTC. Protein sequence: CASIGQDRETQYF.

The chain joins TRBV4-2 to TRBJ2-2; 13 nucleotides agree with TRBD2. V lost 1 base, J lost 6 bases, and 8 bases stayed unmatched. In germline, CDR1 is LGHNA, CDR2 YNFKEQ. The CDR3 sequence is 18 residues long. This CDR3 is CASSQAGLAGRVSGELFF. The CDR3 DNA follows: TGTGCCAGCAGCCAAGCGGGACTAGCGGGGAGGGTATCCGGGGAGCTGTTTTTT.

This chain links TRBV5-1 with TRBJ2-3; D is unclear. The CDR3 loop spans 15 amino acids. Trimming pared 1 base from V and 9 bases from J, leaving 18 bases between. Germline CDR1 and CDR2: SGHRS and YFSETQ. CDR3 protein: CASSLRTPIRVTQYF. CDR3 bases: TGCGCCAGCAGCTTGCGAACTCCCATTCGTGTCACGCAGTATTTT.

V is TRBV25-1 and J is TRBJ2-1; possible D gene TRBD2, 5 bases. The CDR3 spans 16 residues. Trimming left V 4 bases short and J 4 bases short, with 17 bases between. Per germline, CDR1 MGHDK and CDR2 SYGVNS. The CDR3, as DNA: TGTGCCAGCAGTGTCCGCGGGCCGAGGATTTACAATGAGCAGTTCTTC. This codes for CASSVRGPRIYNEQFF.

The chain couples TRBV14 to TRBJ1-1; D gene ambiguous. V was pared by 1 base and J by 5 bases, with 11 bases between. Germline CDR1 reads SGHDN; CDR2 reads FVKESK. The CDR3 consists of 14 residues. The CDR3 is CASSQVGGGTEAFF. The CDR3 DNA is TGTGCCAGCAGCCAAGTAGGTGGAGGTACTGAAGCTTTCTTT.

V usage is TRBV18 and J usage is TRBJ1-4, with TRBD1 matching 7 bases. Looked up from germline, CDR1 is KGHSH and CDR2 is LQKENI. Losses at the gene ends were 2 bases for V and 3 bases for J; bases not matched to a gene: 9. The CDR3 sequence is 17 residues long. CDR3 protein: CASSPKASGGANEKLFF. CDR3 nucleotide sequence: TGTGCCAGCTCACCAAAAGCGTCAGGGGGAGCTAATGAAAAACTGTTTTTT.

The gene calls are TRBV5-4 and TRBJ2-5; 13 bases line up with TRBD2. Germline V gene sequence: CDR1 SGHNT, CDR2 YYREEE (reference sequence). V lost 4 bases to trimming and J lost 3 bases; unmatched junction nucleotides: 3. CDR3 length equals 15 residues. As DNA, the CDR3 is TGTGCCAGCAGCCCAGGACTAGCGGGAGAAGAGACCCAGTACTTC. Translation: CASSPGLAGEETQYF.

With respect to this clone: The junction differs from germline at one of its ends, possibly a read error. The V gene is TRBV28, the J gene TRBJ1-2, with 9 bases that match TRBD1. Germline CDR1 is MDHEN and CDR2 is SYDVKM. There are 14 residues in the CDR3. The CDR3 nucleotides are TGTGCCAGCAAAGTCACAGGACAGGGGTATGGCCACACCTTC. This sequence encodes CASKVTGQGYGHTF.